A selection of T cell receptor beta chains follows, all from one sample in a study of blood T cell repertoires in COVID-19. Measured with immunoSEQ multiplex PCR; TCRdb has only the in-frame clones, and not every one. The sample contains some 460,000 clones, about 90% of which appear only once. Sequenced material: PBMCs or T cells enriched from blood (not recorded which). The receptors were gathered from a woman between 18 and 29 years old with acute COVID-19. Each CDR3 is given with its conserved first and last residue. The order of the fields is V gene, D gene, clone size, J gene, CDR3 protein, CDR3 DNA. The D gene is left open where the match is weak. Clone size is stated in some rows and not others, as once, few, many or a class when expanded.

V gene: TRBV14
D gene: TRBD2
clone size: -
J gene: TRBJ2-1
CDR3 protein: CASSRLAGAYNEQFF
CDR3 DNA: TGTGCCAGCAGCCGACTAGCGGGAGCCTACAATGAGCAGTTCTTC

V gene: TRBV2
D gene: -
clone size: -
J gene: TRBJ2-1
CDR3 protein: CASSRDSSEQFF
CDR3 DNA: TGTGCCAGCAGTCGGGACTCCAGTGAGCAGTTCTTC

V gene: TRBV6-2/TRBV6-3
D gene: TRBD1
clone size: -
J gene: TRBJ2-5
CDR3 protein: CASSYYNQGTGREETQYF
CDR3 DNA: TGTGCCAGCAGTTACTACAACCAAGGGACAGGGAGGGAAGAGACCCAGTACTTC

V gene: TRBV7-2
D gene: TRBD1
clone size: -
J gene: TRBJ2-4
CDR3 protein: CASSTDRGTKNIQYF
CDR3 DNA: TGTGCCAGCAGCACTGACAGGGGGACCAAAAACATTCAGTACTTC

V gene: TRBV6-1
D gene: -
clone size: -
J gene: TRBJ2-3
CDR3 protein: CASSEMWRTDTQYF
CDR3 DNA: TGTGCCAGCAGTGAAATGTGGAGGACAGATACGCAGTATTTT

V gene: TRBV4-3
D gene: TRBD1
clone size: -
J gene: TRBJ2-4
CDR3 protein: CASSQDRWTGGAKNIQYF
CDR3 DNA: TGCGCCAGCAGCCAAGATAGGTGGACAGGGGGCGCCAAAAACATTCAGTACTTC

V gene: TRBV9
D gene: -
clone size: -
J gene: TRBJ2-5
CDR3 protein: CASSLNQGQETQYF
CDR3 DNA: TGTGCCAGCAGCCTCAATCAGGGACAAGAGACCCAGTACTTC

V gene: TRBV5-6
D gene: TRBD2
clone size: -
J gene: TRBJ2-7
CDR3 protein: CASSPPPGTSGRVGNEQYF
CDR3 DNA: TGTGCCAGCAGCCCCCCTCCAGGGACTAGCGGGAGGGTTGGGAACGAGCAGTACTTC

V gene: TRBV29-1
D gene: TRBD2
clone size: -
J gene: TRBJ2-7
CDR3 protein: CSVEDPGLAGGVYGQYF
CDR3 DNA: TGCAGCGTTGAAGATCCGGGACTAGCGGGGGGAGTCTACGGGCAGTACTTC

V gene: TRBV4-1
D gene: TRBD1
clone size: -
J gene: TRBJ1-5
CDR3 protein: CASSQAGQGAQPQHF
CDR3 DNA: TGCGCCAGCAGCCAGGCCGGACAGGGGGCTCAGCCCCAGCATTTT

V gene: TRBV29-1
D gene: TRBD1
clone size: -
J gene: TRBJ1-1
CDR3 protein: CSVEGRQGRTREAFF
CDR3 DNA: TGCAGCGTTGAAGGTCGACAGGGAAGAACCCGTGAAGCTTTCTTT

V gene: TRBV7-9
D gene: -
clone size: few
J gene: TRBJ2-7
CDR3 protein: CASSDRAYEQYF
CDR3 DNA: TGTGCCAGCAGCGACCGGGCCTACGAGCAGTACTTC

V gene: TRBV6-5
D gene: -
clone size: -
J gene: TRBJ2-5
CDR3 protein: CASSYGSQETQYF
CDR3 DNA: TGTGCCAGCAGTTACGGCTCTCAAGAGACCCAGTACTTC

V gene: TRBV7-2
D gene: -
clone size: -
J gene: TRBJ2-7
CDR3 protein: CASSLAFREQYF
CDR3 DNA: TGTGCCAGCAGCTTAGCGTTTCGCGAGCAGTACTTC

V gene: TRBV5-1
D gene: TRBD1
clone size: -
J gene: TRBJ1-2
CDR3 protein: CASSETGRLYGYTF
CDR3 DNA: TGCGCCAGCAGCGAGACAGGGCGCTTATATGGCTACACCTTC

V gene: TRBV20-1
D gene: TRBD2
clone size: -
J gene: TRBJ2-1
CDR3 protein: CSASAGGNFNEQFF
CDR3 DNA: TGCAGTGCTAGTGCGGGAGGAAACTTCAATGAGCAGTTCTTC

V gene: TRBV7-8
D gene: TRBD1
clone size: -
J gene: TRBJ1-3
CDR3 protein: CASSPQTGMDTIYF
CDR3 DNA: TGTGCCAGCAGCCCCCAGACAGGGATGGACACCATATATTTT

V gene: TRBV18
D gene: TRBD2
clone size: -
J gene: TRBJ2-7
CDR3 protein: CASSPTSGGSYEQYF
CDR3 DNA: TGTGCCAGCTCACCAACTAGCGGGGGGTCCTACGAGCAGTACTTC